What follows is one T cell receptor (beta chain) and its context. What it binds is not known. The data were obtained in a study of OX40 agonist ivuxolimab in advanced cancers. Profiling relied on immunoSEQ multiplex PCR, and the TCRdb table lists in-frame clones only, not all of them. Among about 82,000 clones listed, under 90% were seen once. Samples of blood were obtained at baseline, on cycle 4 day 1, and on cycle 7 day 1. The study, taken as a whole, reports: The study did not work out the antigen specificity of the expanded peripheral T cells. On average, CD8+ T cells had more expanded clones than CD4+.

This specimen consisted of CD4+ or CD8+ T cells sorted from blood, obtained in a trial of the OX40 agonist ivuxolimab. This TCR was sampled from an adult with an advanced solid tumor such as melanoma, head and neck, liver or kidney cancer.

The chain's CDR3 is CASSPRDRTNYGYTF. CDR3 DNA sequence: TGTGCCAGCAGTCCGCGGGACAGAACTAACTATGGCTACACCTTC. The J gene is TRBJ1-2, the V gene TRBV28; 7 bases are shared with TRBD1. CDR1 and CDR2 from the germline V gene are MDHEN and SYDVKM. After removal of 5 bases from V and 0 bases from J, the junction contained 6 bases not matched to a gene. The CDR3 covers 15 residues.